This T cell receptor beta chain was retrieved from a study of radiation and T cells in renal cell carcinoma. General study findings and limits: In blood, top tumor clones expanded by 2 weeks, shrinking by 4.

Of note for this clone: Its antigen is still unknown.

The germline CDR1 and CDR2 sequences are MNHNY and SVGAGI (reference sequence). This CDR3 comprises 15 residues. With 0 bases removed from V and 6 bases from J, the gap between germline ends came to 9 bases. Method: immunoSEQ multiplex PCR; TCRdb's copy keeps in-frame clones and lacks some. The table has around 130,000 clones, about 81% seen once. Time point specified: blood 2 weeks post-SBRT. Documented treatment: 15 Gy SBRT to primary tumor, nephrectomy 4 weeks later. This renal cell carcinoma was of the clear cell type. The chain carries TRBV6-6 and TRBJ1-6; D perhaps matches TRBD1 (6 bases). The receptor's source is a woman aged 60-75 years with renal cell carcinoma. The specimen comprised blood, sampled from a patient whose treatment included radiotherapy and nephrectomy. In DNA, the CDR3 is TGTGCCAGCAGTTACTCACGGACAGCTAATTCACCCCTCCACTTT. It is translated as CASSYSRTANSPLHF.